The rows below give T cell receptor beta chains drawn from one sample of a study of beta chain features in type 1 diabetes. The table came from immunoSEQ multiplex PCR; TCRdb's copy has only in-frame clones and leaves some out. There are under 850,000 clones in the sample; around an eighth occur only once, and less than 0.025% lies in the top ten. The sequencing sample was made of naive CD4+ T cells from blood. These receptors originate from a man younger than 35 with type 1 diabetes. Each CDR3 is given with its conserved first and last residue. The D gene is left open where the match is weak. Clone size appears in some rows only: once, few, many, or a class for an expanded clone.

CDR3aa: CAWSVTSFNQPQHF
v_gene: TRBV30
abundance: few
d_gene: -

CDR3aa: CASSYEGESYEQYF
v_gene: TRBV6-5
abundance: few
d_gene: -

CDR3aa: CASSTQGIYEQYF
v_gene: TRBV19
abundance: few
d_gene: TRBD1

CDR3aa: CASSPPSGESRETQYF
v_gene: TRBV7-9
abundance: -
d_gene: -

CDR3aa: CASSPDRDYGYTF
v_gene: TRBV18
abundance: -
d_gene: TRBD1

CDR3aa: CASSYNPATKETQYF
v_gene: TRBV6-5
abundance: -
d_gene: -

CDR3aa: CASSLGSSSYEQYF
v_gene: TRBV7-9
abundance: few
d_gene: -

CDR3aa: CASSVGQTNTGELFF
v_gene: TRBV9
abundance: few
d_gene: -

CDR3aa: CASSPPRGIPDFYGYTF
v_gene: TRBV28
abundance: few
d_gene: -

CDR3aa: CASSRGGTEAFF
v_gene: TRBV14
abundance: few
d_gene: -

CDR3aa: CASSTWTGANSPLHF
v_gene: TRBV5-1
abundance: -
d_gene: TRBD1

CDR3aa: CASSLLAGQGNYGYTF
v_gene: TRBV5-4
abundance: few
d_gene: TRBD1

CDR3aa: CAWSPPSNEKLFF
v_gene: TRBV30
abundance: few
d_gene: -

CDR3aa: CAGRDSGNEKLFF
v_gene: TRBV18
abundance: -
d_gene: TRBD1

CDR3aa: CASSTGTTSYEQYF
v_gene: TRBV19
abundance: -
d_gene: TRBD2

CDR3aa: CASSLAPFSYEQYF
v_gene: TRBV7-2
abundance: -
d_gene: -

CDR3aa: CASSESSEWSYNEQFF
v_gene: TRBV10-2
abundance: -
d_gene: -

CDR3aa: CAWRGASGYTF
v_gene: TRBV30
abundance: -
d_gene: -

CDR3aa: CASSPRTGLSYEQYF
v_gene: TRBV7-9
abundance: -
d_gene: TRBD1

CDR3aa: CASSSWTGGELFF
v_gene: TRBV28
abundance: -
d_gene: TRBD1

CDR3aa: CASSPQLGTGSYEQYF
v_gene: TRBV21-1
abundance: -
d_gene: -

CDR3aa: CASSLNSFNYGYTF
v_gene: TRBV5-6
abundance: -
d_gene: -

CDR3aa: CASRETGYGNQPQHF
v_gene: TRBV2
abundance: -
d_gene: TRBD1

CDR3aa: CSVPRQGRYTEAFF
v_gene: TRBV29-1
abundance: few
d_gene: -

CDR3aa: CASSLGQGNQPQHF
v_gene: TRBV11-2
abundance: -
d_gene: -

CDR3aa: CASSPGSGVQETQYF
v_gene: TRBV18
abundance: -
d_gene: TRBD2

CDR3aa: CASGHYNSPLHF
v_gene: TRBV5-6
abundance: -
d_gene: -